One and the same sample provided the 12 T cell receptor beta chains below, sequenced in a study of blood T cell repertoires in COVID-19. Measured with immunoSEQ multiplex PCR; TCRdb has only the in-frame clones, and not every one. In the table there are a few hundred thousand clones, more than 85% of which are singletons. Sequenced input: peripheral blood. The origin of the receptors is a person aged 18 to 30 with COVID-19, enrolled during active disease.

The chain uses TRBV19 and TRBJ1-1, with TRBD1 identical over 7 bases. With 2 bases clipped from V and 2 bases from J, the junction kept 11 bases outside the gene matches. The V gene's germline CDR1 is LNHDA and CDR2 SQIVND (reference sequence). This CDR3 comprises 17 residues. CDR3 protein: CASSIRTGEGHNTEAFF. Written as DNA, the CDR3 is TGTGCCAGTAGTATAAGGACAGGCGAAGGACATAACACTGAAGCTTTCTTT.

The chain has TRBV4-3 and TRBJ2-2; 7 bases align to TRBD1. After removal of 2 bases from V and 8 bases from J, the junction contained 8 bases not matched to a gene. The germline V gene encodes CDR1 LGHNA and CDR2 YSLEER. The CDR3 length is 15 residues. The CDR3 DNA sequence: TGCGCCAGCAGCCAAACCCAGGGGGTTGAGGGGGAGCTGTTTTTT. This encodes CASSQTQGVEGELFF.

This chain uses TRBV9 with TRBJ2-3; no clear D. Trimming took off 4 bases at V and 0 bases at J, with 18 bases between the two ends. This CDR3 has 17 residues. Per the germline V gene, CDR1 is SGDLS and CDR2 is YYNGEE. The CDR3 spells CASSSDTTLGSTDTQYF. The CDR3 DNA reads TGTGCCAGCAGCTCCGACACCACGCTCGGCAGCACAGATACGCAGTATTTT.

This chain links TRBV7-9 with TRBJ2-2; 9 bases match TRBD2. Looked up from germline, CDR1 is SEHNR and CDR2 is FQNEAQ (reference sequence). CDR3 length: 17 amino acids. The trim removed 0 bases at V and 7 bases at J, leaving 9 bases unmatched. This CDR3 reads CASSLAYGGREHGELFF. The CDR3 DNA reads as TGTGCCAGCAGCTTAGCCTACGGCGGGAGGGAACACGGGGAGCTGTTTTTT.

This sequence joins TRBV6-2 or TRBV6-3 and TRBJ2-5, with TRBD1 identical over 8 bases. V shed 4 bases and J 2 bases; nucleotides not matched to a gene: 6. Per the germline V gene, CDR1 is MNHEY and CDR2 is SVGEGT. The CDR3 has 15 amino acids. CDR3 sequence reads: CASSSAGGVQETQYF. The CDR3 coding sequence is TGTGCCAGCAGTTCAGCAGGGGGCGTACAAGAGACCCAGTACTTC.

The CDR3 loop reads CSVEGLVQLLAEGAYNEQFF. In DNA form, the CDR3 reads TGCAGCGTTGAAGGTCTGGTACAGCTTCTAGCGGAAGGGGCCTACAATGAGCAGTTCTTC. This chain links TRBV29-1 with TRBJ2-1; 7 bases fit TRBD2. Germline V CDR1 and CDR2: SQVTM, ANQGSEA. The CDR3 consists of 20 residues. The trim removed 1 base at V and 2 bases at J, leaving 20 bases unmatched.

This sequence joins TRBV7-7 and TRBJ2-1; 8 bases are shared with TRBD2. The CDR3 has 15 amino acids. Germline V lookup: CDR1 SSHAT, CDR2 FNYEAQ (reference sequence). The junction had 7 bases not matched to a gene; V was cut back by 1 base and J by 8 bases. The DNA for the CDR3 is TGTGCCAGCAGCTTAGGGAGCGGGAGTATGTATGAGCAGTTCTTC. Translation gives CASSLGSGSMYEQFF.

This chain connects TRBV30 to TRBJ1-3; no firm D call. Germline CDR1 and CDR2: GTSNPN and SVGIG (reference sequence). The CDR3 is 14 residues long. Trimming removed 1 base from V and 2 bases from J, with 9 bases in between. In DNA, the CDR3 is TGTGCCTGGAGTGCGGGAAACGCTGGAAACACCATATATTTT. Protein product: CAWSAGNAGNTIYF.

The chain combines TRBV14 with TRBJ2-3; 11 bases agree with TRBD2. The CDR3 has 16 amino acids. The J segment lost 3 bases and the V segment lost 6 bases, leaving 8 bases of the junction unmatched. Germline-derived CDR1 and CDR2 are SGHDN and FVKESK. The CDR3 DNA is TGTGCCAGCAGTCGACTAGCGGGAAAGTTAACAGATACGCAGTATTTT. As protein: CASSRLAGKLTDTQYF.

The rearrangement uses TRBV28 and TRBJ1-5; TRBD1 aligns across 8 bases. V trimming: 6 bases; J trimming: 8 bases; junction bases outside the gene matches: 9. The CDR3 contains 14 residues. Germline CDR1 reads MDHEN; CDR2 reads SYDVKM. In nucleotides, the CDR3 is TGTGCCAGCAGGCAATACCAGGGGGCTGAGCCCCAGCATTTT. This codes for CASRQYQGAEPQHF.

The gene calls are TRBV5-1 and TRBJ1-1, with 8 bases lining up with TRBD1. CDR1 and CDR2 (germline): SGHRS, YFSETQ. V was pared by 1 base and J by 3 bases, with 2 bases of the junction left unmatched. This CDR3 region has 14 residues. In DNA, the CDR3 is TGCGCCAGCAGCTTGACAGGGGGGGACACTGAAGCTTTCTTT. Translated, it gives CASSLTGGDTEAFF.

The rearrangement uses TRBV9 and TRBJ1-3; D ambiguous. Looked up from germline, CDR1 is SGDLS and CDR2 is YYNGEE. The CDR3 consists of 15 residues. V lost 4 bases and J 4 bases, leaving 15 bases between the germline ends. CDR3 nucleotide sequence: TGTGCCAGCAGCCTGGGAGTCGGCTCCGGAAACACCATATATTTT. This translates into CASSLGVGSGNTIYF.